This record covers a single TCR beta chain. Its antigen is currently unknown. Some clones are missing from TCRdb's copy, which holds only in-frame ones; the method was immunoSEQ multiplex PCR. The repertoire includes tens of thousands of clones, about 86% of them detected once, and about 9.3% sits in the top ten. This record comes from a study of lymphopenia after photon versus proton radiotherapy. The germline V and J ends were trimmed by 4 bases and 3 bases, with 13 bases remaining between them. This CDR3 is built from 16 residues. Germline V gene lookup returns CDR1 MRHNA and CDR2 SNTAGT. General observations from the study: Proton therapy kept repertoires fairly stable, unlike photons, which gained effector/memory cells. Survival link was tested only in deceased patients; proton benefit remains a possibility. In patients who died, overall survival fell as post-nadir TCR diversity dropped more. Oligoclonal CD8+ Temra expansion after nadir drove photon patients' diversity drop.

The specimen comprised peripheral blood, sampled from a patient treated with proton-based radiotherapy. The chain uses TRBV6-4 and TRBJ2-6; possible D gene TRBD1, 5 bases. This clonotype was obtained from a woman aged 65 to 85 with pancreatic cancer. Some clones in this sample may be carry-over from other donors' samples. CDR3 region: CASSGQGSSGANVLTF. In DNA form, the CDR3 reads TGTGCCAGCAGTGGCCAGGGATCGAGTGGGGCCAACGTCCTGACTTTC.